Sequencing of this T cell receptor beta chain was carried out in a study of CD8 T cells in Susac syndrome. This CDR3 has 13 amino acids. Trimming cost V 5 bases and J 13 bases, with 19 bases left between them. CDR1 and CDR2 from the germline V gene are MNHEY and SMNVEV (reference sequence). With respect to this clonotype: Antigen specificity is unknown.

General study findings and limits: It was in TEMRA cells and active patients that Susac CD8+ clonal expansion peaked.

Random hexamers primed reverse transcription of about 0.5 to 1 ug RNA. Amplification of TCR beta CDR3 spanned 54 Vbeta and 13 Jbeta via immunoSEQ multiplex PCR. TCRdb redid the calling of the immunoSEQ multiplex PCR reads with MiXCR, one entry per CDR3 protein. The sample yields more than 100,000 distinct CDR3 sequences, 85% to 95% seen once. Fulfillment of recently defined diagnostic criteria for definite or probable disease was shown by the patients with Susac syndrome. Negative isolation was applied to CD8+ and CD4+ T cells, and FACS enrichment was applied to TEMRA cells. The rearrangement links TRBV27 to TRBJ2-3; D is undetermined. The material sequenced was CD8+ T cells from PBMCs. This receptor was identified in a human donor with Susac syndrome. Here the CDR3 DNA reads TGTGCCAGCAGTCTAATCACCGGGTCAGAGGAGTATTTT. It encodes CASSLITGSEEYF.